The rows below give T cell receptor beta chains drawn from one sample of a study of blood T cell repertoires in COVID-19. The data were produced by immunoSEQ multiplex PCR, yet TCRdb's version contains in-frame clones alone and is incomplete. The sample includes nearly 70,000 clones, roughly nine tenths of them seen just once. The sample consisted of peripheral blood. These receptors all come from a middle-aged man with COVID-19, enrolled during active disease. Both conserved end residues are part of each CDR3. The D gene is left open where the match is weak. Expanded clones get a size class; other rows say once, few or many, or leave the size out.

TRBJ2-3 TRBD1 . TRBV7-9 CASSSLTPGQGHTDTQYF TGTGCCAGCAGCTCACTTACCCCGGGACAGGGACACACAGATACGCAGTATTTT
TRBJ1-3 . . TRBV7-2 CASRGPGNTIYF TGTGCCAGCAGGGGGCCTGGAAACACCATATATTTT
TRBJ2-7 TRBD2 . TRBV5-1 CASSWSGGSYEQYF TGCGCCAGCAGCTGGAGCGGGGGGTCCTACGAGCAGTACTTC
TRBJ1-1 TRBD1 . TRBV2 CASSDSTGGNTEAFF TGTGCCAGCAGTGACTCGACAGGGGGCAACACTGAAGCTTTCTTT
TRBJ2-1 . . TRBV13 CASSRSPEQFF TGTGCCAGCAGCCGTAGCCCCGAGCAGTTCTTC
TRBJ2-7 . . TRBV20-1 CSARGAEEQYF TGCAGTGCTAGGGGGGCGGAGGAGCAGTACTTC
TRBJ2-5 . . TRBV15 CATSRPAAGIQETQYF TGTGCCACCAGCAGACCCGCGGCGGGGATCCAAGAGACCCAGTACTTC
TRBJ2-3 . . TRBV9 CASSVRGTDTQYF TGTGCCAGCAGCGTACGGGGCACAGATACGCAGTATTTT
TRBJ1-4 TRBD1 . TRBV5-1 CASSLWGQGTNEKLFF TGCGCCAGCAGCCTTTGGGGACAGGGAACTAATGAAAAACTGTTTTTT
TRBJ1-1 TRBD1 . TRBV5-1 CASGMDRGNTEAFF TGCGCCAGCGGAATGGACAGGGGAAACACTGAAGCTTTCTTT
TRBJ2-1 . . TRBV5-1 CASSPRGDPNEQFF TGCGCCAGCAGCCCCCGCGGGGACCCCAATGAGCAGTTCTTC
TRBJ1-4 TRBD1 . TRBV25-1 CASRLRDRGKLFF TGTGCCAGCAGACTCCGGGACAGGGGGAAACTGTTTTTT
TRBJ1-2 . . TRBV12-3/TRBV12-4 CASSTGGYGYTF TGTGCCAGCAGTACGGGGGGCTATGGCTACACCTTC
TRBJ1-1 TRBD1 once TRBV5-4 CASRGQTMNTEAFF TGTGCCAGCAGGGGACAGACCATGAACACTGAAGCTTTCTTT
TRBJ1-4 . once TRBV30 CAFIWGQGEKLFF TGTGCCTTCATATGGGGTCAGGGTGAAAAACTGTTTTTT
TRBJ1-3 . . TRBV5-1 CASSLSGNSGNTIYF TGCGCCAGCAGCCTCTCCGGGAACTCTGGAAACACCATATATTTT
TRBJ2-5 TRBD2 . TRBV2 CASTASGATGTQYF TGTGCCAGCACGGCTAGCGGGGCGACAGGGACCCAGTACTTC
TRBJ2-2 . . TRBV6-5 CASSYSSRESTGELFF TGTGCCAGCAGTTACTCGAGCCGGGAAAGCACCGGGGAGCTGTTTTTT
TRBJ2-1 TRBD2 . TRBV7-9 CASSTSGGPNNEQFF TGTGCCAGCAGCACTAGCGGGGGGCCGAACAATGAGCAGTTCTTC
TRBJ2-7 . . TRBV20-1 CSASVPGHNPHEQYF TGCAGTGCTAGTGTCCCGGGACACAACCCCCACGAGCAGTACTTC
TRBJ2-7 TRBD2 . TRBV30 CAWRLGGTAYEQYF TGTGCCTGGAGGCTGGGGGGGACGGCCTACGAGCAGTACTTC
TRBJ1-5 TRBD1 once TRBV11-3 CASSLGQGEDQPQHF TGTGCCAGCAGCTTAGGGCAGGGGGAGGATCAGCCCCAGCATTTT
TRBJ1-2 . . TRBV6-4 CASSDPQGRGYTF TGTGCCAGCAGTGACCCACAGGGTAGAGGCTACACCTTC
TRBJ1-5 TRBD1 . TRBV5-1 CASSLGTDSFNQPQHF TGCGCCAGCAGCCTCGGGACAGACAGTTTCAATCAGCCCCAGCATTTT
TRBJ1-2 TRBD1 . TRBV19 CASSTDLGQIYGYTF TGTGCCAGTAGTACAGATCTGGGACAGATATATGGCTACACCTTC
TRBJ2-1 . . TRBV19 CASSIILVQGSYEQFF TGTGCCAGTAGTATAATTCTTGTCCAGGGGTCCTATGAGCAGTTCTTC
TRBJ1-5 . . TRBV4-2 CASSQEGGDNQPQHF TGTGCCAGCAGCCAAGAGGGGGGGGACAATCAGCCCCAGCATTTT
TRBJ2-3 . . TRBV9 CASSGRGPTWGTDTQYF TGTGCCAGCAGCGGGAGGGGGCCAACTTGGGGCACAGATACGCAGTATTTT
TRBJ1-5 TRBD1 few TRBV29-1 CSFGQGADQPQHF TGCAGCTTCGGACAGGGGGCTGATCAGCCCCAGCATTTT
TRBJ2-7 . . TRBV5-1 CASSLVGSDEQYF TGCGCCAGCAGCTTGGTCGGTAGTGACGAGCAGTACTTC
TRBJ1-4 . . TRBV6-5 CASSYSGGPTNEKLFF TGTGCCAGCAGTTACTCGGGGGGTCCAACTAATGAAAAACTGTTTTTT
TRBJ1-5 . . TRBV30 CAWSSGSFGNQPQHF TGTGCCTGGAGCTCCGGGTCTTTCGGCAATCAGCCCCAGCATTTT
TRBJ2-1 TRBD2 . TRBV7-6 CASSLAAGGSYNEQFF TGTGCCAGCAGCTTAGCAGCGGGGGGCTCCTACAATGAGCAGTTCTTC
TRBJ1-1 . . TRBV2 CASRGQGFRRNTEAFF TGTGCCAGCAGGGGGCAGGGTTTCCGTAGGAACACTGAAGCTTTCTTT
TRBJ1-1 . . TRBV7-3 CASSLGEYTEAFF TGTGCCAGCAGCTTAGGGGAGTACACTGAAGCTTTCTTT